Listed below are T cell receptor beta chains from one sample, sequenced in a study of blood T cell repertoires in COVID-19. Data came from immunoSEQ multiplex PCR; TCRdb stores just in-frame clones and leaves some out. This table holds about 410,000 clones, 70% to 90% found once. What was sequenced was peripheral blood. The source is a young woman with active or convalescent COVID-19. CDR3s include the opening cysteine and the closing phenylalanine or tryptophan. Fields, in order: CDR3 protein, CDR3 DNA, clone size, V gene, J gene, D gene. D genes are given only for firm matches. Size is stated for part of the rows, as once, few or many counts, or as a class when the clone is expanded.

CASSFSGDYGYTF,TGTGCCAGCAGCTTTTCAGGGGACTATGGCTACACCTTC,once,TRBV5-5,TRBJ1-2,NA
CAWSYSLAAWNEQYF,TGTGCCTGGAGTTACTCTCTAGCGGCGTGGAACGAGCAGTACTTC,NA,TRBV30,TRBJ2-7,TRBD2
CASSPIPGQGAGGYTF,TGTGCCAGCTCCCCCATCCCCGGACAGGGGGCCGGAGGCTACACCTTC,NA,TRBV2,TRBJ1-2,TRBD1
CASSTGTGNSPLHF,TGTGCCAGCAGCACCGGGACAGGGAATTCACCCCTCCACTTT,once,TRBV2,TRBJ1-6,TRBD1
CASSLQDTEAFF,TGTGCCAGCAGTTTACAGGACACTGAAGCTTTCTTT,NA,TRBV7-9,TRBJ1-1,NA
CASSIEAGLSGYTF,TGTGCCAGTAGTATAGAAGCAGGCCTATCTGGCTACACCTTC,NA,TRBV19,TRBJ1-2,NA
CASSLSASGSYEQFF,TGTGCCAGCAGTTTATCAGCTAGCGGGTCCTATGAGCAGTTCTTC,NA,TRBV27,TRBJ2-1,TRBD2
CANSNGQGYEQYF,TGTGCCAATTCGAATGGACAGGGGTACGAGCAGTACTTC,NA,TRBV2,TRBJ2-7,TRBD1
CASRDRGPYGYTF,TGTGCCAGCAGAGACAGGGGCCCCTATGGCTACACCTTC,NA,TRBV2,TRBJ1-2,TRBD1
CASRDGLAGNTDTQYF,TGTGCCAGTAGAGACGGACTAGCGGGAAACACAGATACGCAGTATTTT,NA,TRBV19,TRBJ2-3,TRBD2
CASSLEREQFF,TGTGCCAGCAGCTTAGAGAGGGAGCAGTTCTTC,NA,TRBV7-2,TRBJ2-1,NA
CASSLSTPGNTIYF,TGTGCCAGCAGCTTAAGTACACCTGGAAACACCATATATTTT,NA,TRBV7-2,TRBJ1-3,NA
CASKEYMNTEAFF,TGTGCCAGTAAAGAATACATGAACACTGAAGCTTTCTTT,NA,TRBV19,TRBJ1-1,NA
CASSPGSNYGYTF,TGTGCCAGCAGTCCGGGATCTAACTATGGCTACACCTTC,NA,TRBV6-5,TRBJ1-2,NA
CASREQGTGANVLTF,TGTGCCAGCAGGGAACAGGGGACTGGGGCCAACGTCCTGACTTTC,NA,TRBV27,TRBJ2-6,TRBD1
CASSVYSLFSGGVNYGYTF,TGTGCCAGCAGTGTATACTCCTTATTCTCGGGGGGCGTTAACTATGGCTACACCTTC,NA,TRBV6-1,TRBJ1-2,NA
CASSPARQLYEQYF,TGTGCCAGCAGTCCGGCAAGACAACTCTACGAGCAGTACTTC,NA,TRBV6-5,TRBJ2-7,NA
CASRTGTSISYNSPLHF,TGTGCCAGCAGAACCGGGACATCGATCTCCTATAATTCACCCCTCCACTTT,NA,TRBV7-8,TRBJ1-6,NA
CASSLTEYTEAFF,TGCGCCAGCAGCTTGACAGAATACACTGAAGCTTTCTTT,few,TRBV5-1,TRBJ1-1,NA
CATAAGAYNEQFF,TGTGCCACCGCGGCAGGGGCCTACAATGAGCAGTTCTTC,NA,TRBV24-1,TRBJ2-1,NA
CASSSGQFNGYTF,TGTGCCAGCAGTTCGGGACAGTTTAATGGCTACACCTTC,NA,TRBV27,TRBJ1-2,TRBD1
CASSVPMASSGGYEQYF,TGTGCCAGCAGTGTTCCGATGGCGTCTAGCGGGGGTTACGAGCAGTACTTC,many,TRBV2,TRBJ2-7,TRBD2
CSASLGQGGGNTIYF,TGCAGTGCTAGTTTGGGACAGGGGGGAGGAAACACCATATATTTT,NA,TRBV20-1,TRBJ1-3,TRBD1
CASSLGPGNTEAFF,TGTGCCAGCAGCTTAGGGCCAGGGAACACTGAAGCTTTCTTT,NA,TRBV7-6,TRBJ1-1,NA
CASSNRQGARETQYF,TGCGCCAGCAGCAACCGACAGGGGGCAAGAGAGACCCAGTACTTC,once,TRBV5-1,TRBJ2-5,TRBD1
CASSYGDRGREEKLFF,TGTGCCAGCAGTTACGGTGACAGGGGACGAGAAGAAAAACTGTTTTTT,NA,TRBV6-6,TRBJ1-4,TRBD1
CASSQAGNEKLFF,TGTGCCAGCAGCCAAGCAGGAAACGAAAAACTGTTTTTT,NA,TRBV3-1/TRBV3-2,TRBJ1-4,NA
CASSLGTGYSPLHF,TGTGCCAGCAGCTTAGGGACGGGATATTCACCCCTCCACTTT,NA,TRBV11-2,TRBJ1-6,NA
CASSYGTLYNEQFF,TGTGCCAGCAGTTACGGGACTCTTTACAATGAGCAGTTCTTC,NA,TRBV6-2/TRBV6-3,TRBJ2-1,NA
CASRRGQGATEAFF,TGTGCCAGCAGACGCGGACAGGGTGCCACTGAAGCTTTCTTT,NA,TRBV5-4,TRBJ1-1,TRBD1
CASSWGGEVQPQHF,TGTGCCAGCAGCTGGGGGGGGGAGGTTCAGCCCCAGCATTTT,NA,TRBV2,TRBJ1-5,NA
CASSLRGSYNEQFF,TGTGCCAGCAGCTTGCGGGGATCCTACAATGAGCAGTTCTTC,NA,TRBV7-8,TRBJ2-1,NA
CASRSQGFHLDGGYTF,TGTGCCAGCAGGTCGCAGGGTTTCCACCTGGACGGAGGCTACACCTTC,NA,TRBV11-2,TRBJ1-2,NA
CASSPGGGTGELFF,TGTGCCAGCAGCCCCGGGGGGGGGACCGGGGAGCTGTTTTTT,NA,TRBV13,TRBJ2-2,TRBD2
CASSPYEIVAGEGNEQFF,TGTGCCAGCTCACCTTATGAAATCGTAGCGGGAGAGGGCAATGAGCAGTTCTTC,NA,TRBV18,TRBJ2-1,TRBD2
CASSQQLAGAYNEQFF,TGTGCCAGCAGCCAGCAACTAGCGGGAGCTTACAATGAGCAGTTCTTC,NA,TRBV3-1/TRBV3-2,TRBJ2-1,TRBD2
CASSLGGQGGNYGYTF,TGTGCCAGCAGCTTGGGGGGACAGGGAGGTAACTATGGCTACACCTTC,NA,TRBV5-4,TRBJ1-2,TRBD1
CASSFRSGNEQFF,TGTGCCAGCAGTTTCCGGTCAGGGAATGAGCAGTTCTTC,NA,TRBV7-9,TRBJ2-1,NA
CASGFRGQPQHF,TGTGCTAGTGGTTTTAGGGGCCAGCCCCAGCATTTT,NA,TRBV12-5,TRBJ1-5,NA
CASSEGGVGSYNSPLHF,TGCGCCAGCAGTGAGGGAGGTGTTGGTTCCTATAATTCACCCCTCCACTTT,NA,TRBV10-2,TRBJ1-6,NA
CSASPRGTQETQYF,TGCAGTGCTAGTCCGAGGGGGACGCAAGAGACCCAGTACTTC,NA,TRBV20-1,TRBJ2-5,NA
CAISAGLAGGLYEQYF,TGTGCCATCAGTGCCGGACTAGCGGGAGGCCTCTACGAGCAGTACTTC,few,TRBV10-3,TRBJ2-7,TRBD2
CASSLGESYNEQFF,TGTGCCAGCAGCTTAGGGGAGTCGTACAATGAGCAGTTCTTC,few,TRBV7-9,TRBJ2-1,NA
CASSPRATMPNYGYTF,TGTGCCAGTAGTCCGCGGGCCACTATGCCCAACTATGGCTACACCTTC,NA,TRBV19,TRBJ1-2,NA
CASSPTGGRGEAFF,TGTGCCAGCAGTCCAACAGGGGGCAGGGGTGAAGCTTTCTTT,NA,TRBV27,TRBJ1-1,TRBD1
CASSQDFSGDPTDTQYF,TGTGCCAGCAGCCAAGATTTTTCAGGGGACCCCACAGATACGCAGTATTTT,NA,TRBV4-2,TRBJ2-3,NA
CASREGLAGVNEQFF,TGTGCCAGCAGAGAAGGACTAGCGGGAGTAAATGAGCAGTTCTTC,NA,TRBV6-1,TRBJ2-1,TRBD2
CASSLTGIGISPLHF,TGCGCCAGCAGCTTGACCGGGATTGGGATTTCACCCCTCCACTTT,once,TRBV5-1,TRBJ1-6,NA
CASSISGYGYTF,TGTGCCAGTAGTATATCAGGGTATGGCTACACCTTC,NA,TRBV19,TRBJ1-2,NA